This TCR beta chain was observed in a study of blood T cells in healthy people across ages. Study at large: Template switching picked up about one barcoded beta molecule for each two T cells.

Donors were systemically healthy Caucasian individuals from Russia aged 6 to 90 years. Only a few counts were recorded for this clonotype. Together with a sample-barcoded 5' primer, a J-beta primer mix was included in a second PCR lasting roughly 6 to 12 cycles. The authors tagged each cDNA molecule using a template-switch adaptor with 12 random nucleotides. Every sample gave at least 2.5 million paired-end reads containing CDR3. From the 5' RACE reads, TCRdb called clonotypes with MiXCR, one entry per CDR3 protein. This repertoire shows around 900,000 distinct CDR3 sequences, roughly 51% found once; its top ten account for about 21%. This CDR3 contains 13 residues. V was trimmed by 7 bases and J by 0 bases, leaving 4 bases between them.

The V gene is TRBV12-3 or TRBV12-4, the J gene TRBJ2-6, with no clear D. Sequencing was done on a sample of blood. The clonotype comes from a woman in her sixties in good health. The CDR3 reads CASKLSGANVLTF. CDR3 sequence (DNA): TGTGCCAGCAAGCTCTCTGGGGCCAACGTCCTGACTTTC.